The 16 T cell receptor beta chains below all came from one sample that was sequenced in a study of Ad26.COV2.S vaccination and SARS-CoV-2 variants. Regarding treatment: over 15 received Ad26.COV2.S at low or high dose, single or two shots; roughly five received placebo; per-sample allocation not given. Specimen acquisition occurred on day 63 following the initial vaccine or placebo injection. Generated by immunoSEQ multiplex PCR, the TCRdb table keeps only in-frame clones and is missing some. The data hold 440,000 or so clones, with 90% observed a single time. Material: peripheral blood, obtained in a trial of Ad26.COV2.S vaccine versus placebo. The receptors originated from a person aged 18-65 years who received the Ad26.COV2.S COVID-19 vaccine or a placebo.

The chain carries TRBV4-1 and TRBJ2-3; D ambiguous. Trimming removed 0 bases at V and 1 base at J, with 8 bases between. CDR3 length equals 15 residues. Germline V lookup: CDR1 MGHRA, CDR2 YSYEKL. Here the CDR3 reads CASSQDITGTDTQYF. Written as DNA, the CDR3 is TGCGCCAGCAGCCAAGATATAACTGGCACAGATACGCAGTATTTT.

The chain joins TRBV2 to TRBJ2-7; TRBD2 matches at 14 bases. V trimming: 6 bases; J trimming: 4 bases; junction bases outside the gene matches: 5. This CDR3 comprises 15 residues. CDR1 is SNHLY, CDR2 FYNNEI, per germline. The CDR3 sequence: CASRLGLAGGYEQYF. The CDR3 DNA reads as TGTGCCAGCAGGTTAGGACTAGCGGGAGGTTACGAGCAGTACTTC.

The chain couples TRBV6-6 to TRBJ2-1; perhaps TRBD2 as D (6 bases). The CDR3 loop spans 9 amino acids. Trimming removed 9 bases from V and 10 bases from J, with 7 bases in between. CDR1 and CDR2 from the germline V gene are MNHNY and SVGAGI (reference sequence). The CDR3, as DNA: TGTGCCAGTGGGGGGGAGCAGTTCTTC. Translated: CASGGEQFF.

The gene calls are TRBV28 and TRBJ1-5, with a tentative D call TRBD1 (5 bases). The germline V gene has CDR1 MDHEN and CDR2 SYDVKM. Deletions cut 3 bases from V and 2 bases from J, with 20 bases between. The length of the CDR3 is 18 residues. Written as DNA, the CDR3 is TGTGCCAGCAGTTTCCCACCGGGGACGGCGGGGGGCAATCAGCCCCAGCATTTT. Encoded protein: CASSFPPGTAGGNQPQHF.

The chain employs TRBV7-2 and TRBJ2-5, with no clear D. The CDR3 has 15 residues. Germline CDR1 reads SGHTA; CDR2 reads FQGNSA. The V gene lost 1 base and the J gene lost 5 bases, with 14 bases spanning the gap. The CDR3 loop reads CASSLDPDPRETQYF. The DNA for the CDR3 is TGTGCCAGCAGCTTAGACCCCGACCCCCGGGAGACCCAGTACTTC.

The V and J genes are TRBV5-8 and TRBJ2-1; 8 bases line up with TRBD2. The CDR3 contains 16 residues. Losses at the gene ends were 5 bases for V and 3 bases for J; bases not matched to a gene: 10. The germline CDR1 and CDR2 sequences are SGHTS and YDEGEE. CDR3: CASSNFGGGFYNEQFF. In DNA form, the CDR3 reads TGTGCCAGCAGTAACTTCGGGGGGGGGTTCTACAATGAGCAGTTCTTC. The variable domain in full, completed from reference TRBV5-8 and TRBJ2-1, reads EAGVTQSPTHLIKTRGQQATLRCSPISGHTSVYWYQQALGLGLQFLLWYDEGEERNRGNFPPRFSGRQFPNYSSELNVNALELEDSALYLCASSNFGGGFYNEQFFGPGTRLTVL.

This chain uses TRBV6-6 with TRBJ2-7; the D gene is possibly TRBD2 (6 bases). CDR1 is MNHNY, CDR2 SVGAGI, per germline (reference sequence). Between the trimmed V and J ends, which lost 6 bases and 6 bases, there was a span of 15 bases. This CDR3 contains 13 residues. CDR3 amino acids: CASSPTSLGEQYF. CDR3 bases: TGTGCCAGCAGCCCCACTAGCTTGGGCGAGCAGTACTTC.

The chain combines TRBV9 with TRBJ2-5; 16 positions match TRBD2. The CDR3 contains 17 residues. The germline gives CDR1 SGDLS, CDR2 YYNGEE. The V gene end was trimmed by 3 bases and the J gene end by 1 base; junction bases not matched to a gene: 3. CDR3 residues: CASSAGLAGGPQETQYF. The CDR3, as DNA: TGTGCCAGCAGCGCGGGACTAGCGGGAGGGCCCCAAGAGACCCAGTACTTC.

V gene TRBV5-8 combines with J gene TRBJ1-5; possibly TRBD1 for D (5 bases). Trimming took off 0 bases at V and 0 bases at J, with 7 bases between the two ends. CDR3 length: 15 residues. Per the germline V gene, CDR1 is SGHTS and CDR2 is YDEGEE. The CDR3 loop reads CASSLEGYSNQPQHF. The DNA of the CDR3 is TGTGCCAGCAGCTTGGAGGGGTATAGCAATCAGCCCCAGCATTTT. The full variable domain, in which reference TRBV5-8 and TRBJ1-5 provide the parts outside the CDR3, is EAGVTQSPTHLIKTRGQQATLRCSPISGHTSVYWYQQALGLGLQFLLWYDEGEERNRGNFPPRFSGRQFPNYSSELNVNALELEDSALYLCASSLEGYSNQPQHFGDGTRLSIL.

The V call is TRBV30, the J call TRBJ2-3, with TRBD1 as a possible D gene (6 bases). The CDR3 contains 14 residues. The V gene's germline CDR1 is GTSNPN and CDR2 SVGIG (reference sequence). V lost 2 bases to trimming and J lost 0 bases, with 9 bases between them. CDR3 bases: TGTGCCTGGAGTCACAGGGCTAGCACAGATACGCAGTATTTT. Encoded protein: CAWSHRASTDTQYF.

The V gene is TRBV2, the J gene TRBJ2-3; 8 positions match TRBD2. The CDR3 has 13 residues. The germline V gene encodes CDR1 SNHLY and CDR2 FYNNEI. The trim removed 5 bases at V and 4 bases at J, leaving 2 bases unmatched. CDR3 protein: CASSPGLADTQYF. CDR3 coding DNA: TGTGCCAGCAGTCCGGGACTAGCAGATACGCAGTATTTT.

The V gene is TRBV2, the J gene TRBJ2-4; 7 positions agree with TRBD2. This CDR3 is built from 16 residues. CDR1 is SNHLY, CDR2 FYNNEI, per germline. The junction had 16 bases not matched to a gene; V was cut back by 8 bases and J by 6 bases. Written as DNA, the CDR3 is TGTGCCAGCGGAGATACGAGGCGGGAGAGGGGAAACATTCAGTACTTC. This sequence encodes CASGDTRRERGNIQYF.

The chain has TRBV14 and TRBJ2-5; 7 nucleotides align to TRBD2. This CDR3 spans 15 amino acids. Germline V gene sequence: CDR1 SGHDN, CDR2 FVKESK. Trimming cost V 5 bases and J 2 bases; bases outside gene matches: 8. The chain's CDR3 is CASSGWGAGQETQYF. The DNA of the CDR3 is TGTGCCAGCAGCGGCTGGGGAGCGGGGCAAGAGACCCAGTACTTC.

The gene calls are TRBV21-1 and TRBJ2-5; TRBD2, as called in the table, went unchecked against the DNA. TRBV21-1 is annotated as a pseudogene. The CDR3 is made up of 24 amino acids. CDR3 bases: TGTGCCAGCAGCAAAGCCTCCTCCCACCGTCGTACCCGAATACTAGCGGGAGTGGGTGAGACCCAGTACTTC. Translated, it gives CASSKASSHRRTRILAGVGETQYF.

The chain is built from TRBV29-1 and TRBJ2-2; TRBD1 is a possible D gene (5 bases). CDR1 is SQVTM, CDR2 ANQGSEA, per germline. V dropped 4 bases and J dropped 0 bases, with 9 bases sitting between them. The CDR3 consists of 14 residues. This CDR3 is CSVVEQANTGELFF. For the CDR3, the DNA is TGCAGCGTTGTTGAACAGGCGAACACCGGGGAGCTGTTTTTT.

As regards this clone: A junction end diverges from the germline sequence, so it may reflect a read error. This chain joins TRBV11-3 and TRBJ2-1, with 9 nucleotides matching TRBD2. This CDR3 region has 17 residues. Looked up from germline, CDR1 is SGHNT and CDR2 is YENEEA. CDR3 sequence: CASSLDRAGGPYNGQFF. CDR3 coding DNA: TGTGCCAGCAGCTTAGATAGGGCGGGAGGGCCTTACAATGGGCAGTTCTTC.